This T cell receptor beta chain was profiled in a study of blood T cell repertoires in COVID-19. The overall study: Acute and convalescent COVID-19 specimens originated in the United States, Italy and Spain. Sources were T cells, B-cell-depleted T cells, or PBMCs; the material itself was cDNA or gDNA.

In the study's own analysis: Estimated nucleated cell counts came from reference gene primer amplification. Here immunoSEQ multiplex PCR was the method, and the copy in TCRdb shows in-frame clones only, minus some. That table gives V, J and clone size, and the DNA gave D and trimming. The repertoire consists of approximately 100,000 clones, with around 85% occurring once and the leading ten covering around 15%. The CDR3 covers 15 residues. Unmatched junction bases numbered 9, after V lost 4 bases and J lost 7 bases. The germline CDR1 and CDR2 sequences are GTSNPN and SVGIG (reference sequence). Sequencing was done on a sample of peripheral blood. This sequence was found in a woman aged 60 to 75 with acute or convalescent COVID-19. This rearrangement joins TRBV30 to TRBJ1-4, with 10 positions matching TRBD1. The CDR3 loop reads CAWKLPGTGVEKLFF. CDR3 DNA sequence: TGTGCCTGGAAACTACCCGGGACAGGGGTTGAAAAACTGTTTTTT.